The 20 T cell receptor beta chains below all came from one sample that was sequenced in a study of shared clonotypes between healthy human individuals. Assay: immunoSEQ multiplex PCR; the TCRdb copy retains only in-frame clones and omits some. The table shows around 1.6 million clones, with about 98% occurring only once. Sequences were obtained from naive CD4+ T cells sorted from blood. Subset defined: CD45RA+ positively selected. These receptors were taken from a man younger than 40 in good health.

A remark on this clone: This CDR3 is missing its conserved last phenylalanine or tryptophan, likely due to a read error. It is unclear where the CDR3 begins or ends on the DNA, so no DNA is shown, and the CDR3 is as TCRdb lists it. The V call is TRBV6-1, the J call TRBJ2-7. Germline lookup yields CDR1 MNHNS and CDR2 SASEGT. The CDR3 region is 13 residues in length, termini included. The CDR3 spells CATRALERQKGYL.

This chain uses TRBV9 with TRBJ2-1, with a possible D match to TRBD2 (6 bases). V dropped 4 bases and J dropped 3 bases, with 14 bases sitting between them. The CDR3 is 15 amino acids. From germline, CDR1 is SGDLS and CDR2 YYNGEE. CDR3 residues: CASSLGLGGYNEQFF. The CDR3 region has the DNA TGTGCCAGCAGCCTGGGACTCGGGGGCTACAATGAGCAGTTCTTC.

V gene TRBV7-9 combines with J gene TRBJ1-4, with 10 bases lining up with TRBD1. Germline V gene data show CDR1 as SEHNR and CDR2 as FQNEAQ (reference sequence). The CDR3 length is 15 residues. Trimming removed 4 bases from V and 4 bases from J; junction bases left unmatched: 3. The CDR3 region has the DNA TGTGCCAGCAGCTCTGACAGGGGGCGTAATGAAAAACTGTTTTTT. Its protein product is CASSSDRGRNEKLFF.

V and J are TRBV7-2 and TRBJ1-1, with TRBD1 matching 7 bases. This CDR3 spans 15 amino acids. V lost 3 bases to trimming and J lost 0 bases; unmatched junction nucleotides: 4. Germline CDR1 reads SGHTA; CDR2 reads FQGNSA. DNA of the CDR3: TGTGCCAGCAGCTTGACAGGGCCCATGAACACTGAAGCTTTCTTT. It yields the protein CASSLTGPMNTEAFF.

The V call is TRBV5-8, the J call TRBJ2-7; 12 bases agree with TRBD1. The junction had 6 bases not matched to a gene; V was cut back by 4 bases and J by 7 bases. This CDR3 spans 14 amino acids. The V gene's germline CDR1 is SGHTS and CDR2 YDEGEE. As DNA, the CDR3 is TGTGCCAGCAGCCGGGGACAGGGGGCGCGGGAGCAGTACTTC. Residues: CASSRGQGAREQYF.

As to this clone: Other DNA sequences of this sample code for an identical CDR3. V and J are TRBV7-2 and TRBJ2-7; 7 bases are shared with TRBD2. Germline CDR1 reads SGHTA; CDR2 reads FQGNSA. The CDR3 totals 15 residues. The V gene end was trimmed by 1 base and the J gene end by 0 bases; junction bases not matched to a gene: 3. CDR3 amino acids: CASSLGSSGSYEQYF. CDR3 DNA sequence: TGTGCCAGCAGCTTAGGTTCTAGCGGCTCCTACGAGCAGTACTTC.

To note about this clone: This CDR3 is also generated by other DNA sequences in the sample. The rearrangement joins TRBV5-1 to TRBJ1-1; 9 nucleotides match TRBD1. The CDR3 extends over 14 amino acids. Germline V lookup: CDR1 SGHRS, CDR2 YFSETQ. The V and J ends lost 2 bases and 5 bases, in that order; junction bases with no gene match: 4. CDR3 DNA: TGCGCCAGCAGCTTAGACAGGGGGAGGACTGAAGCTTTCTTT. Its translation is CASSLDRGRTEAFF.

This clone was seen a single time. The sample has other DNA sequences that encode this CDR3 too. The V call is TRBV29-1, the J call TRBJ2-1, with 7 bases matching TRBD2. V lost 4 bases and J lost 2; bases outside the gene matches: 2. Per the germline V gene, CDR1 is SQVTM and CDR2 is ANQGSEA. This CDR3 is built from 13 residues. The DNA for the CDR3 is TGCAGCGTTGCTAGCGGAACCTACAATGAGCAGTTCTTC. Translation: CSVASGTYNEQFF.

The gene calls are TRBV7-7 and TRBJ2-5; 13 bases agree with TRBD2. Germline CDR1 and CDR2: SSHAT and FNYEAQ (reference sequence). V shed 4 bases, J shed 6 bases, and the junction held 5 bases outside the gene matches. CDR3 length equals 15 residues. The CDR3 loop reads CASSSLLAGGQTQYF. CDR3 sequence (DNA): TGTGCCAGCAGCTCTCTACTAGCGGGAGGGCAGACCCAGTACTTC. The entire variable domain, with the rest obtained from reference TRBV7-7 and TRBJ2-5, is as follows: GAGVSQSPRYKVTKRGQDVTLRCDPISSHATLYWYQQALGQGPEFLTYFNYEAQPDKSGLPSDRFSAERPEGSISTLTIQRTEQRDSAMYRCASSSLLAGGQTQYFGPGTRLLVL.

Details on this clone: The sample carries other DNA sequences with the same CDR3. The chain uses TRBV7-9 and TRBJ1-5; 9 positions match TRBD1. V lost 4 bases, J lost 5 bases, and 0 bases stayed unmatched. The CDR3 has 13 amino acids. The germline V gene encodes CDR1 SEHNR and CDR2 FQNEAQ (reference sequence). The CDR3 nucleotides read TGTGCCAGCAGCTGGACAGGGGATCAGCCCCAGCATTTT. It is translated as CASSWTGDQPQHF.

About this clone itself: An end of the junction differs from the germline gene, which may be a read error. The chain combines TRBV2 with TRBJ1-4, with TRBD1 matching over 7 bases. This CDR3 spans 10 amino acids. Germline CDR1 is SNHLY and CDR2 is FYNNEI. CDR3 in amino acids: CASRETGLVF. CDR3 sequence (DNA): TGTGCCAGCAGGGAGACAGGGTTGGTTTTT.

This chain links TRBV18 with TRBJ2-7, with TRBD1 matching over 8 bases. Germline V gene data show CDR1 as KGHSH and CDR2 as LQKENI. The V gene end was trimmed by 1 base and the J gene end by 3 bases; junction bases not matched to a gene: 2. This CDR3 comprises 14 residues. CDR3 sequence: CASSPQGQGYEQYF. CDR3 bases: TGTGCCAGCTCACCACAAGGACAGGGCTACGAGCAGTACTTC.

The V and J genes are TRBV4-3 and TRBJ2-7; D call uncertain. V was pared by 1 base and J by 3 bases, with 13 bases between. The length of the CDR3 is 15 residues. CDR1 and CDR2 (germline): LGHNA, YSLEER. CDR3 in amino acids: CASSQVLGPHYEQYF. CDR3 sequence (DNA): TGCGCCAGCAGCCAAGTCCTCGGACCACACTACGAGCAGTACTTC.

The V call is TRBV7-8, the J call TRBJ2-3; 11 bases align to TRBD2. The J segment lost 7 bases and the V segment lost 1 base, leaving 19 bases of the junction unmatched. The CDR3 spans 20 residues. CDR1 SGHVS and CDR2 FQNEAQ come from the germline V gene. CDR3 amino acids: CASSLVPASGRLWTRNTQYF. CDR3 DNA sequence: TGTGCCAGCAGCTTAGTCCCCGCTAGCGGGAGGCTCTGGACCCGGAATACGCAGTATTTT.

This chain links TRBV6-5 with TRBJ1-6, with no clear D. The germline V gene has CDR1 MNHEY and CDR2 SVGAGI. This CDR3 comprises 13 residues. V was clipped by 8 bases and J by 9 bases, with 14 bases between them. In DNA, the CDR3 is TGTGCCAGCTACGGACTATACGGTTCACCCCTCCACTTT. This translates into CASYGLYGSPLHF.

The chain employs TRBV6-1 and TRBJ2-1; 7 bases map to TRBD1. Germline CDR1 is MNHNS and CDR2 is SASEGT. This CDR3 contains 15 residues. The junction had 6 bases not matched to a gene; V was cut back by 6 bases and J by 1 base. DNA of the CDR3: TGTGCCAGCAGCCCGACAGGGTGGTCCTACAATGAGCAGTTCTTC. Its translation: CASSPTGWSYNEQFF.

This clone was recorded once. The gene calls are TRBV7-3 and TRBJ2-3, with D possibly matching TRBD2 (5 bases). Trimming left V 6 bases short and J 10 bases short, with 14 bases between. Germline CDR1 SGHTA, CDR2 FQGTGA. The CDR3 is made up of 12 amino acids. The CDR3 DNA follows: TGTGCCAGCAGGGGCCCCGTCGGGGCGCAGTATTTT. It yields the protein CASRGPVGAQYF.

The count of this clone is one. The chain joins TRBV19 to TRBJ1-5, with D maybe TRBD1 (5 bases). From germline, CDR1 is LNHDA and CDR2 SQIVND (reference sequence). V was cut by 3 bases and J by 4 bases, with 10 bases left in between. CDR3 length: 14 residues. CDR3 loop: CASSIPRQNQPQHF. In DNA, the CDR3 is TGTGCCAGTAGTATCCCCCGACAGAATCAGCCCCAGCATTTT. The complete variable domain, with remaining parts taken from reference TRBV19 and TRBJ1-5, reads DGGITQSPKYLFRKEGQNVTLSCEQNLNHDAMYWYRQDPGQGLRLIYYSQIVNDFQKGDIAEGYSVSREKKESFPLTVTSAQKNPTAFYLCASSIPRQNQPQHFGDGTRLSIL.

This chain joins TRBV18 and TRBJ2-5; 9 nucleotides line up with TRBD2. CDR1 is KGHSH, CDR2 LQKENI, per germline. The CDR3 sequence is 15 residues long. V gave up 6 bases and J gave up 2 bases; unmatched junction bases: 7. The CDR3 region is CASSQAGGQQETQYF. The CDR3 bases are TGTGCCAGCTCCCAAGCGGGGGGACAGCAAGAGACCCAGTACTTC.

The chain is built from TRBV28 and TRBJ1-5; the D is unclear. Germline-derived CDR1 and CDR2 are MDHEN and SYDVKM. The CDR3 has 12 residues. The germline V and J ends were trimmed by 6 bases and 5 bases, with 8 bases remaining between them. This chain's CDR3 is CASSRVYQPQHF. CDR3 nucleotide sequence: TGTGCCAGCAGCAGAGTTTATCAGCCCCAGCATTTT.